This T cell receptor (beta chain) was captured in a study of control samples from healthy donors and cancer patients. Measured with immunoSEQ multiplex PCR; TCRdb has only the in-frame clones, and not every one. The sample shows approximately 130,000 clones, around 87% of them seen only once. Germline CDR1 and CDR2: SGHDN and FVKESK. The CDR3 sequence is 15 residues long. The V and J ends lost 0 bases and 0 bases respectively, with 6 bases between them. The clonotype was recovered from a man aged 40-55 years in good health. The source material was blood. The chain joins TRBV14 to TRBJ2-4, with D tentatively TRBD1 or TRBD2 (5 bases each). Here the CDR3 reads CASSQDGGAKNIQYF. The DNA of the CDR3 is TGTGCCAGCAGCCAAGATGGGGGAGCCAAAAACATTCAGTACTTC. Variable domain in full (rest from reference TRBV14 and TRBJ2-4): EAGVTQFPSHSVIEKGQTVTLRCDPISGHDNLYWYRRVMGKEIKFLLHFVKESKQDESGMPNNRFLAERTGGTYSTLKVQPAELEDSGVYFCASSQDGGAKNIQYFGAGTRLSVL.